The 10 T cell receptor beta chains given below trace back to one sample, sequenced in a study of blood T cell repertoires in COVID-19. Produced via immunoSEQ multiplex PCR; TCRdb's table is partial and in-frame only. The profile shows about 210,000 clones, 83% of them singletons. The source material was peripheral blood. These receptor sequences come from a middle-aged woman with active or convalescent COVID-19.

This rearrangement joins TRBV27 to TRBJ1-6; D is possibly TRBD1 (6 bases). CDR3 size: 14 residues. Per germline, CDR1 MNHEY and CDR2 SMNVEV (reference sequence). The V and J ends lost 5 bases and 7 bases respectively, with 12 bases between them. In DNA, the CDR3 is TGTGCCAGCAGTCAGGGGTGGATGAATTCACCCCTCCACTTT. Protein sequence: CASSQGWMNSPLHF.

The chain joins TRBV5-3 to TRBJ1-2; perhaps TRBD1 as D (6 bases). TRBV5-3 is an ORF, and what it does is uncertain. The CDR3 has 20 residues. The V and J ends lost 1 base and 8 bases respectively, with 33 bases between them. CDR3 bases: TGTGCCAGAAGCTTGTCGGGCAGCGCCGGCCAGACAGGACGTAAAGGGGGCTACACCTTC. Translating it yields CARSLSGSAGQTGRKGGYTF.

This clone is a singleton in its sample. This chain joins TRBV12-3 or TRBV12-4 and TRBJ1-2; D is uncertain. V gave up 6 bases and J gave up 8 bases, with 16 bases separating them. This CDR3 is 13 amino acids long. The CDR3 DNA sequence: TGTGCCAGCAGGCGGGATTGGGGATCAGGCTACACCTTC. This sequence encodes CASRRDWGSGYTF.

This rearrangement joins TRBV11-3 to TRBJ1-6; weak D call: TRBD1 (6 bases). The CDR3 consists of 16 residues. V gave up 5 bases and J gave up 3 bases, with 14 bases separating them. Germline V gives CDR1 SGHNT, CDR2 YENEEA. The CDR3 region is CASSPGTTFYNSPLHF. The CDR3 DNA is TGTGCCAGCAGCCCCGGGACAACCTTCTATAATTCACCCCTCCACTTT.

This clone was counted between two and nine times. This chain uses TRBV6-4 with TRBJ2-6; D is unclear. The germline V and J ends were trimmed by 5 bases and 0 bases, with 11 bases remaining between them. CDR3 length: 16 residues. CDR1 is MRHNA, CDR2 SNTAGT, per germline. CDR3 protein: CASSSSRSSGANVLTF. CDR3 sequence (DNA): TGTGCCAGCAGTAGCTCGCGGAGCTCTGGGGCCAACGTCCTGACTTTC.

The genes are TRBV7-3 and TRBJ2-5; D not certain. CDR3 length equals 15 residues. Germline V gene data show CDR1 as SGHTA and CDR2 as FQGTGA. With 2 bases removed from V and 0 bases from J, the gap between germline ends came to 10 bases. The CDR3 region is CASSLGALDQETQYF. The CDR3 nucleotides are TGTGCCAGCAGCTTAGGAGCGCTAGACCAAGAGACCCAGTACTTC.

The V gene is TRBV5-1, the J gene TRBJ2-7; D might be TRBD2 (5 bases). Germline V CDR1 and CDR2: SGHRS, YFSETQ. The V and J ends lost 0 bases and 6 bases respectively, with 16 bases between them. The CDR3 length is 15 residues. CDR3 nucleotides: TGCGCCAGCAGCTTGGTGGAGGAGAGCTACGGCGAGCAGTACTTC. It is translated as CASSLVEESYGEQYF. Full variable domain (outside the CDR3, taken from reference TRBV5-1 and TRBJ2-7): KAGVTQTPRYLIKTRGQQVTLSCSPISGHRSVSWYQQTPGQGLQFLFEYFSETQRNKGNFPGRFSGRQFSNSRSEMNVSTLELGDSALYLCASSLVEESYGEQYFGPGTRLTVT.

V gene TRBV2 combines with J gene TRBJ2-5; D remains ambiguous. The CDR3 spans 13 residues. Germline values: CDR1 SNHLY, CDR2 FYNNEI. V was clipped by 4 bases and J by 4 bases, with 10 bases between them. CDR3: CASSVQRLETQYF. CDR3 sequence (DNA): TGTGCCAGCAGTGTGCAGCGCCTAGAGACCCAGTACTTC.

This clone was seen just once. The V gene is TRBV7-3, the J gene TRBJ2-3; 8 positions match TRBD2. The J segment lost 4 bases and the V segment lost 5 bases, leaving 8 bases of the junction unmatched. There are 15 residues in the CDR3. Germline V CDR1 and CDR2: SGHTA, FQGTGA. CDR3 region: CASSPRGGHADTQYF. The CDR3 DNA follows: TGTGCCAGCAGCCCCCGGGGGGGTCACGCAGATACGCAGTATTTT.

The genes are TRBV19 and TRBJ2-3; maybe TRBD1 (5 bases). Germline V gene data show CDR1 as LNHDA and CDR2 as SQIVND (reference sequence). V lost 6 bases to trimming and J lost 4 bases, with 11 bases between them. This CDR3 is 13 amino acids long. Here the CDR3 DNA reads TGTGCCAGTAGGGCCCCCAGGGCAGATACGCAGTATTTT. Its protein is CASRAPRADTQYF. Variable domain in full (rest from reference TRBV19 and TRBJ2-3): DGGITQSPKYLFRKEGQNVTLSCEQNLNHDAMYWYRQDPGQGLRLIYYSQIVNDFQKGDIAEGYSVSREKKESFPLTVTSAQKNPTAFYLCASRAPRADTQYFGPGTRLTVL.